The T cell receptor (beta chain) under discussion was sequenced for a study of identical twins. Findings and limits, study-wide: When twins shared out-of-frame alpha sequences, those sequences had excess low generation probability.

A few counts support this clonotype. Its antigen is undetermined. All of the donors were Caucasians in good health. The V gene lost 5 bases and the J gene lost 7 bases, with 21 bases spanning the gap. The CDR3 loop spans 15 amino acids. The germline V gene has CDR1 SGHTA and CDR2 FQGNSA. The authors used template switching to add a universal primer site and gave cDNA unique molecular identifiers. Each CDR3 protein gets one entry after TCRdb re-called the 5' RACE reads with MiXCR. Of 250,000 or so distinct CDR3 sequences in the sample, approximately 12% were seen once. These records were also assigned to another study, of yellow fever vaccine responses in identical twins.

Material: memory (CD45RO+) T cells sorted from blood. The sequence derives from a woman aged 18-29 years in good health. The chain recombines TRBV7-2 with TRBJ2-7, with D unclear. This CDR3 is CASSLRTGSLGEQYF. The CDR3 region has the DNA TGTGCCAGCAGCCTCCGAACCGGGTCCCTAGGGGAGCAGTACTTC.